Below are 16 T cell receptor beta chains sequenced from a single sample in a study of tumor-infiltrating lymphocytes in primary liver carcinoma. Starting material for RNA and DNA co-extraction consisted of about 17-31 mg of unsorted bulk tissue. Production of TCR beta cDNA used 400 to 650 ng total RNA together with a constant-region primer. Slightly modified ARM-PCR, run as three nested multiplex PCR rounds, produced the TCR beta libraries. A C-beta reverse primer and TRBV1-TRBV30 forward primers served in each of the first two PCR rounds, at 10 cycles apiece. TCRdb processed the multiplex PCR reads anew with MiXCR; each CDR3 protein has one entry. Among 55,000 to 65,000 distinct CDR3 sequences, 65% to 80% were seen once, and the ten largest hold around 57%. Input material: liver tumor tissue from sampling region 2. The subset denotes: tumor region T2, inferior pole. Receptors were obtained from a middle-aged man with primary liver carcinoma and hepatitis B virus infection.

With respect to this clonotype: With a much larger clone just one base away, this may be a read error. The chain carries TRBV5-1 and TRBJ1-2, with 7 bases fitting TRBD1. Germline V gene lookup returns CDR1 SGHRS and CDR2 YFSETQ. This CDR3 is 13 amino acids long. Trimming took 1 base from V and 6 from J; bases not matched to a gene: 3. CDR3: CASSLYRGNGYTF. The CDR3 coding sequence is TGCGCCAGCAGCTTGTACAGGGGCAATGGCTACACCTTC.

In the case of this clonotype: The junction departs from the called germline gene at one end, perhaps through a read error. The chain joins TRBV29-1 to TRBJ1-1; TRBD1 matches 8 bases. The CDR3 is 15 amino acids. In germline, CDR1 is SQVTM, CDR2 ANQGSEA. Here the CDR3 DNA reads TGCAGCGGGGGACAGGAAGACTATCAGAACACTGAAGTTTTCTTT. It codes for CSGGQEDYQNTEVFF.

To note about this clonotype: A junction boundary mismatches the germline segment, possibly from a read error. The genes are TRBV12-3 or TRBV12-4 and TRBJ1-6, with TRBD1 identical over 7 bases. CDR3 size: 13 residues. This CDR3 reads CDSSDRDDSPLQF. In DNA, the CDR3 is TGTGACAGCTCCGACAGGGACGACTCACCCCTCCAATTT.

The chain recombines TRBV29-1 with TRBJ2-1; D gene unclear. Trimming took 5 bases from V and 0 from J, leaving 11 bases between them. Germline CDR1 reads SQVTM; CDR2 reads ANQGSEA. The CDR3 has 14 amino acids. The CDR3 loop reads CSVRQRSSYNEQFF. The CDR3 DNA follows: TGCAGCGTTCGGCAGAGGAGCTCCTACAATGAGCAGTTCTTC.

There are a few counts of this clonotype. The junction and the germline gene differ at one end; a read error may be behind it. This sequence joins TRBV30 and TRBJ2-1; TRBD2 is a possible D gene (6 bases). Germline CDR1 GTSNPN, CDR2 SVGIG (reference sequence). This CDR3 contains 16 residues. CDR3 bases: TGTGCCTGGAGCCTAGGAGGGGCGAGTTCCTACAATGAGCAGATCTTC. Protein: CAWSLGGASSYNEQIF.

In this sample, this clonotype turned up many times. The chain uses TRBV4-1 and TRBJ1-5; D not resolved. The ends were cut back, 0 bases at V and 9 bases at J, with 18 bases in the middle. The CDR3 is made up of 16 amino acids. Germline V CDR1 and CDR2: MGHRA, YSYEKL. Here the CDR3 reads CASSQEVADGVLPQHF. DNA for the CDR3: TGCGCCAGCAGCCAAGAAGTCGCGGACGGGGTTCTGCCCCAGCATTTT.

A word on this clonotype: With a much larger clone just one base away, this may be a read error. The genes are TRBV5-1 and TRBJ2-4, with D tentatively TRBD2 (6 bases). The CDR3 consists of 14 residues. V was pared by 3 bases and J by 5 bases, with 12 bases between. Germline values: CDR1 SGHRS, CDR2 YFSETQ. The CDR3 loop is CASSSGTLENIQYF. The CDR3 region has the DNA TGCGCCAGCAGCTCCGGGACTCTGGAAAACATTCAGTACTTC.

As regards this clonotype: A much larger clone lies one base from this, so it may be a read error. The chain couples TRBV29-1 to TRBJ2-3; 9 bases match TRBD1. Trimming cost V 6 bases and J 4 bases; bases outside gene matches: 8. The germline V gene has CDR1 SQVTM and CDR2 ANQGSEA. This CDR3 has 14 residues. CDR3 in amino acids: CSVKGTGSSDTQYF. CDR3 in DNA: TGCAGCGTGAAGGGGACAGGGAGTTCAGATACGCAGTATTTT.

For this clonotype: Compared with germline, one end of the junction differs, possibly owing to a read error. The chain uses TRBV12-3 or TRBV12-4 and TRBJ1-4, with TRBD1 identical over 8 bases. The CDR3 runs 16 residues. The CDR3 DNA reads as TGTGCCAGCAGCCTACAGGGGGAACGCGTGAATGAAAAACCGTTTTTT. Residues: CASSLQGERVNEKPFF.

Of note for this clonotype: This could be a read error, since a much larger clone is one nucleotide away. This chain uses TRBV11-2 with TRBJ2-6; TRBD1 matches at 8 bases. This CDR3 has 15 residues. Germline assignment: CDR1 SGHAT and CDR2 FQNNGV. V shed 3 bases, J shed 6 bases, and the junction held 4 bases outside the gene matches. The CDR3 DNA reads TGTGCCAGCAGCTTGGACAGGGCTGTGGCCAACGTCCTGACTTTC. It yields the protein CASSLDRAVANVLTF.

This clonotype was seen repeatedly, ten times or more. The chain carries TRBV4-3 and TRBJ1-1; 7 bases are a match to TRBD1. Per the germline V gene, CDR1 is LGHNA and CDR2 is YSLEER. V shed 3 bases, J shed 3 bases, and the junction held 7 bases outside the gene matches. The CDR3 covers 15 residues. The chain's CDR3 is CASSHTNQGDTEAFF. The CDR3 DNA sequence: TGCGCCAGCAGCCACACGAACCAGGGGGACACTGAAGCTTTCTTT.

A remark on this clonotype: Given a much more abundant clone one base away, this may be a read error. The V call is TRBV29-1, the J call TRBJ1-1, with D possibly being TRBD1 (5 bases). The CDR3 contains 15 residues. Germline-derived CDR1 and CDR2 are SQVTM and ANQGSEA. The CDR3 loop is CSVDGGWGMRTETFF. CDR3 in DNA: TGCAGCGTTGACGGGGGGTGGGGGATGAGGACTGAAACTTTCTTT. Full variable domain (remainder filled in from reference TRBV29-1 and TRBJ1-1): SAVISQKPSRDICQRGTSLTIQCQVDSQVTMMFWYRQQPGQSLTLIATANQGSEATYESGFVIDKFPISRPNLTFSTLTVSNMSPEDSSIYLCSVDGGWGMRTETFFGQGTRLTVV.

This clonotype was found a few times. A read error may produce the germline difference seen at one junction end. The chain combines TRBV11-2 with TRBJ2-3, with D hard to call. CDR1 is SGHAT and CDR2 is FQNNGV in the germline V gene. CDR3 length: 14 residues. The CDR3 DNA is TGTGCCAGCAGCTTGGATCTGGGCACAGATACGCACTATTTT. Protein: CASSLDLGTDTHYF. Drawing the rest from reference TRBV11-2 and TRBJ2-3, the complete variable domain is EAGVAQSPRYKIIEKRQSVAFWCNPISGHATLYWYQQILGQGPKLLIQFQNNGVVDDSQLPKDRFSAERLKGVDSTLKIQPAKLEDSAVYLCASSLDLGTDTHYFGPGTRLTVL.

For this clonotype: It is likely a read error, because the conserved phenylalanine at the end of the CDR3 is missing. The chain uses TRBV11-2 and TRBJ2-5; 8 bases are shared with TRBD2. The CDR3 is 16 residues long. V trimming: 5 bases; J trimming: 3 bases; junction bases outside the gene matches: 11. CDR1 is SGHAT and CDR2 is FQNNGV in the germline V gene. The CDR3 spells CASSQIPGGGKETQYS. The CDR3 DNA reads as TGTGCCAGCAGCCAGATACCTGGCGGGGGGAAAGAGACCCAGTACTCC.

With regard to this clonotype: A read error may account for a junction end that differs from germline. The J gene is TRBJ2-2, the V gene TRBV12-5, with D hard to call. CDR3 length equals 17 residues. The germline gives CDR1 LGHNT, CDR2 FRNRAP. This CDR3 reads CASGLVLGHGKTGELFF. CDR3 sequence (DNA): TGTGCTAGTGGTTTGGTACTCGGGCATGGGAAAACCGGAGAGCTGTTTTTT.

V and J are TRBV29-1 and TRBJ2-2, with 9 bases identical to TRBD2. This CDR3 is 15 amino acids long. Germline V CDR1 and CDR2: SQVTM, ANQGSEA. Trimming cost V 4 bases and J 5 bases; bases outside gene matches: 8. The CDR3 region has the DNA TGCAGCGTTGGGACTAGCGCGGCGAGTACCGGGGAGCTGTTTTTT. Its translation: CSVGTSAASTGELFF.